This TCR beta chain is drawn from a study of blood T cell repertoires in COVID-19. Assay used: immunoSEQ multiplex PCR; TCRdb lists only in-frame clones, some missing. Counted here are about 74,000 clones, roughly nine tenths occurring once; the ten biggest clones make up around 2.6%. Looked up from germline, CDR1 is SGHTA and CDR2 is FQGNSA. The V and J ends lost 0 bases and 4 bases respectively, with 11 bases between them. There are 15 residues in the CDR3. What was sequenced was peripheral blood. This receptor was obtained from a man aged 50 to 59 with COVID-19, enrolled during active disease. The chain employs TRBV7-2 and TRBJ2-3, with D perhaps TRBD2 (6 bases). The CDR3 region is CASSLAGGTADTQYF. Here the CDR3 DNA reads TGTGCCAGCAGCTTAGCGGGCGGGACGGCAGATACGCAGTATTTT.